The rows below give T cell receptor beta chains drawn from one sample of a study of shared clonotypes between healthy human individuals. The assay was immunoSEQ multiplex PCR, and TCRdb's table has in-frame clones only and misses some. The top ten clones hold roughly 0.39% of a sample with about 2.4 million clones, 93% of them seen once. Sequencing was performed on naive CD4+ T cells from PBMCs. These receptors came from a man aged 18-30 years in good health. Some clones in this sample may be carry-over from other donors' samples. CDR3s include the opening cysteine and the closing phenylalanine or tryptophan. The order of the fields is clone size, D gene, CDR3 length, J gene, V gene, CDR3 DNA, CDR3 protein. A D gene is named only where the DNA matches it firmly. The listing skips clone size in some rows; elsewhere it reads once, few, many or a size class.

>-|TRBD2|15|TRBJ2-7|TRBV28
TGTGCCAGCAGTCTCGCCGGGACTAGCGGCTACGAGCAGTACTTC
CASSLAGTSGYEQYF
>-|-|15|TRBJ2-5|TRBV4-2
TGTGCCAGCAGCCATACTCCGGGACATCAAGAGACCCAGTACTTC
CASSHTPGHQETQYF
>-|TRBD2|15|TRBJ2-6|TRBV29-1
TGCAGCGCCGGCGGGGGGCTAACTGGGGCCAACGTCCTGACTTTC
CSAGGGLTGANVLTF
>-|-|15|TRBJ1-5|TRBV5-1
TGCGCCAGCAGCTTGGAGTCCGGGGGCTATCAGCCCCAGCATTTT
CASSLESGGYQPQHF
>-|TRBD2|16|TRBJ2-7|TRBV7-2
TGTGCCAGCAGCCACGATTGGACTAGCGGGAGGTTAGGGCAGTACTTC
CASSHDWTSGRLGQYF
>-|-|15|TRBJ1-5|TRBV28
TGTGCCAGCAGTTTTCAGGGCCCGGCCAATCAGCCCCAGCATTTT
CASSFQGPANQPQHF
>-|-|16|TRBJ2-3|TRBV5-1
TGCGCCAGCAGCACGACAGGACGCACTAGCACAGATACGCAGTATTTT
CASSTTGRTSTDTQYF
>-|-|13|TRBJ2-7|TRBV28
TGTGCCAGCAGCCCGGCCCCAACGGGCGAGCAGTACTTC
CASSPAPTGEQYF
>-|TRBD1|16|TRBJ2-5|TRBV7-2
TGTGCCAGCAGCCTTACCGGGACAGGGGGCGGAGAGACCCAGTACTTC
CASSLTGTGGGETQYF
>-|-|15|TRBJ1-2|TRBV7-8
TGTGCCAGCAGCCAGGAGGGAGGGGGGGACTATGGCTACACCTTC
CASSQEGGGDYGYTF
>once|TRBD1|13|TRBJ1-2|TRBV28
TGTGCCAGCAGGGGACAGGGAGAGGATGGCTACACCTTC
CASRGQGEDGYTF
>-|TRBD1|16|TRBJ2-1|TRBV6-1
TGTGCCAGCAGTGAAGTCCGACAGGGGATCTACAATGAGCAGTTCTTC
CASSEVRQGIYNEQFF
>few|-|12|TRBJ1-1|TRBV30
TGTGCCTGGATATTTAGGAGCACTGAAGCTTTCTTT
CAWIFRSTEAFF
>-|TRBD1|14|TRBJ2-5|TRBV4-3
TGCGCCAGCAGCCCGGGACAGCTCCAAGAGACCCAGTACTTC
CASSPGQLQETQYF
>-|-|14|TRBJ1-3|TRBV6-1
TGTGCCGGAGGCAACCGATTCTCTGGAAACACCATATATTTT
CAGGNRFSGNTIYF
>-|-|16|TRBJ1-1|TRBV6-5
TGTGCCAGCAGTTACGGTGGGGCGCATGCAAACACTGAAGCTTTCTTT
CASSYGGAHANTEAFF
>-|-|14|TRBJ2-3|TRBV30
TGTGCCTGGAGTCGGGTAGCGGTAACAGATACGCAGTATTTT
CAWSRVAVTDTQYF
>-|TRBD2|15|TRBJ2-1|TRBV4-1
TGCGCCAGCAGCCAAGTCGGGAGGGTCTACAATGAGCAGTTCTTC
CASSQVGRVYNEQFF
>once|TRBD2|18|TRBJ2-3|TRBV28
TGTGCCAGCAGTCAGGGCCCTCGACTAGCGGACAGGCGGGATACGCAGTATTTT
CASSQGPRLADRRDTQYF
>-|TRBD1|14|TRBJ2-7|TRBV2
TGTGCCAGCCGACCCGAGCAGGGGGCCTACGAGCAGCACTTC
CASRPEQGAYEQHF
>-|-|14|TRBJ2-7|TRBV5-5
TGTGCCAGCAGCTTGGGGCCAGGGATCTACGAGCAGTACTTC
CASSLGPGIYEQYF
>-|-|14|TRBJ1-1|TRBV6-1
TGTGCCAGCATTGACGACAGGATGAACACTGAAGCTTTCTTT
CASIDDRMNTEAFF
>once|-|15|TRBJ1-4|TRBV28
TGTGCCAGCAGACCCGGGGGGGTGGCTAATGAAAAACTGTTTTTT
CASRPGGVANEKLFF
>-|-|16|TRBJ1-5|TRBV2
TGTGCCAGCAGTGCTTCAACCGGGACAAGCAATCAGCCCCAGCATTTT
CASSASTGTSNQPQHF
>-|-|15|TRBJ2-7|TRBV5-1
TGCGCCAGCAGCTCCCTGCAGCGGACCATCCACGAGCAGTACTTC
CASSSLQRTIHEQYF
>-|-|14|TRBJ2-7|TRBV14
TGTGCCAGCAGCCGCGGACTTGCCTCCTACGAGCAGTACTTC
CASSRGLASYEQYF
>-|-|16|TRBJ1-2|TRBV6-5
TGTGCCAGCAGTTACCGCACGGGACGGGGGGCGGGAACCTACACCTTC
CASSYRTGRGAGTYTF
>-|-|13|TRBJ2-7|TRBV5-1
TGCGCCAGCAGTTACGGGTCCTCCTACGAGCAGTACTTC
CASSYGSSYEQYF
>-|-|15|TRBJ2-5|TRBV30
TGTGCCGGAAGGACACATTCGGGCGGTCAAGAGACCCAGTACTTC
CAGRTHSGGQETQYF
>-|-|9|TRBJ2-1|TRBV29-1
TGCAGCCTCGCGCCTGAGCAGTTCTTC
CSLAPEQFF
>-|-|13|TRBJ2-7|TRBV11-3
TGTGCCAGCAGCTTAGGGACAGCCGGGGAGCAGTACTTC
CASSLGTAGEQYF
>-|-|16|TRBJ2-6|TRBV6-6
TGTGCCAGCAGTTACCACCTAGGGACTGGGGCCAACGTCCTGACTTTC
CASSYHLGTGANVLTF